One and the same sample provided the 24 T cell receptor beta chains below, sequenced in a study of T cell responses to AZD1222 COVID-19 vaccine. The protocol was immunoSEQ multiplex PCR, while the TCRdb copy is restricted to in-frame clones and leaves out a portion. The repertoire holds approximately 140,000 clones, with roughly 92% as singletons. This sample comprised peripheral blood, obtained 28 days after the second AZD1222 dose. The receptors originated from an adult who received the AZD1222 COVID-19 vaccine.

The chain is built from TRBV7-2 and TRBJ1-2; 8 nucleotides agree with TRBD1. Per germline, CDR1 SGHTA and CDR2 FQGNSA. This CDR3 has 14 residues. Germline trimming cut 7 bases from V and 0 bases from J; bases unmatched to any gene: 4. CDR3: CASTGQGPNYGYTF. For the CDR3, the DNA is TGTGCCAGCACCGGACAGGGCCCTAACTATGGCTACACCTTC.

Remarks on this clone: Other DNA sequences in this sample translate to the same CDR3. V is TRBV7-3 and J is TRBJ2-3; the D is unclear. This CDR3 region has 13 residues. The germline V and J ends were trimmed by 4 bases and 0 bases, with 5 bases remaining between them. Germline values: CDR1 SGHTA, CDR2 FQGTGA. The DNA of the CDR3 is TGTGCCAGCAGCTCCCAGAGCACAGATACGCAGTATTTT. Translating it yields CASSSQSTDTQYF.

This chain joins TRBV7-2 and TRBJ2-1; 10 nucleotides line up with TRBD1. CDR1 and CDR2 from the germline V gene are SGHTA and FQGNSA. The CDR3 runs to 15 residues. Unmatched junction bases numbered 3, after V lost 4 bases and J lost 3 bases. The CDR3 reads CASSSRTGGYNEQFF. The CDR3 DNA follows: TGTGCCAGCAGCTCGCGGACAGGGGGCTACAATGAGCAGTTCTTC.

As DNA, the CDR3 is TGTGCCAGCAGCTTAGACCCCAGGGGTGGCTACACCTTC. It codes for CASSLDPRGGYTF. The rearrangement links TRBV7-2 to TRBJ1-2; D is perhaps TRBD1 (6 bases). The V end lost 1 base, the J end lost 7 bases, and 10 bases lay between the germline ends. This CDR3 region has 13 residues. Germline values: CDR1 SGHTA, CDR2 FQGNSA.

The chain is built from TRBV27 and TRBJ2-2; 8 positions match TRBD1. The CDR3 covers 17 residues. V was pared by 5 bases and J by 1 base, with 9 bases of the junction left unmatched. The germline gives CDR1 MNHEY, CDR2 SMNVEV (reference sequence). This CDR3 reads CASSLWTGRQNTGELFF. DNA of the CDR3: TGTGCCAGCAGTCTCTGGACAGGGCGCCAGAACACCGGGGAGCTGTTTTTT.

The gene calls are TRBV7-2 and TRBJ1-5; 8 positions match TRBD1. This CDR3 spans 16 amino acids. The V gene end was trimmed by 6 bases and the J gene end by 0 bases; junction bases not matched to a gene: 7. Germline CDR1 and CDR2: SGHTA and FQGNSA. The CDR3: CASSYLTGDSNQPQHF. The CDR3 nucleotides are TGTGCCAGCAGTTACCTGACAGGGGATAGCAATCAGCCCCAGCATTTT.

The gene calls are TRBV19 and TRBJ2-5; D might be TRBD1 or TRBD2, each matching 5 bases. Trimming took 4 bases from V and 3 from J, leaving 15 bases between them. Germline lookup yields CDR1 LNHDA and CDR2 SQIVND (reference sequence). The length of the CDR3 is 15 residues. The DNA of the CDR3 is TGTGCCAGTAGTACCCCCGGGACGGAAAAAGAGACCCAGTACTTC. Protein: CASSTPGTEKETQYF.

V usage is TRBV27 and J usage is TRBJ2-5; no firm D call. Germline CDR1 and CDR2: MNHEY and SMNVEV (reference sequence). The CDR3 contains 13 residues. The germline V and J ends were trimmed by 3 bases and 5 bases, with 10 bases remaining between them. The CDR3 region is CASSFLGTETQYF. Written as DNA, the CDR3 is TGTGCCAGCAGTTTCTTGGGTACGGAGACCCAGTACTTC.

CDR3 in amino acids: CASSVVAAPEQDKSNTGELFF. In DNA form, the CDR3 reads TGTGCCAGCAGCGTAGTCGCGGCCCCTGAGCAGGACAAGTCGAACACCGGGGAGCTGTTTTTT. This chain connects TRBV9 to TRBJ2-2, with a possible D match to TRBD1 (5 bases). Germline V gives CDR1 SGDLS, CDR2 YYNGEE. The germline V and J ends were trimmed by 0 bases and 0 bases, with 24 bases remaining between them. This CDR3 spans 21 amino acids.

The chain has TRBV6-6 and TRBJ1-3; D ambiguous. V lost 2 bases to trimming and J lost 2 bases, with 7 bases between them. CDR3 length: 14 residues. Germline-derived CDR1 and CDR2 are MNHNY and SVGAGI (reference sequence). The CDR3 sequence is CASSYVGTGNTIYF. CDR3 sequence (DNA): TGTGCCAGCAGTTACGTAGGGACTGGAAACACCATATATTTT.

This clone was seen once. The chain joins TRBV11-2 to TRBJ2-1; D not certain. The CDR3 covers 15 residues. Trimming cost V 0 bases and J 7 bases, with 13 bases left between them. Per the germline V gene, CDR1 is SGHAT and CDR2 is FQNNGV. The CDR3 is CASSLDWQEGNEQFF. The DNA for the CDR3 is TGTGCCAGCAGCTTAGATTGGCAGGAAGGGAATGAGCAGTTCTTC.

This chain connects TRBV28 to TRBJ1-4; 9 nucleotides line up with TRBD1. CDR3 length: 15 residues. CDR1 and CDR2 from the germline V gene are MDHEN and SYDVKM. The junction had 6 bases not matched to a gene; V was cut back by 6 bases and J by 4 bases. The CDR3 sequence: CASRGTGGGNEKLFF. In DNA form, the CDR3 reads TGTGCCAGCAGGGGCACAGGGGGCGGTAATGAAAAACTGTTTTTT.

This clone was detected only a few times. The chain carries TRBV19 and TRBJ2-2; 7 nucleotides align to TRBD1. The J segment lost 5 bases and the V segment lost 5 bases, leaving 8 bases of the junction unmatched. Germline V gene sequence: CDR1 LNHDA, CDR2 SQIVND (reference sequence). This CDR3 has 15 residues. As DNA, the CDR3 is TGTGCCAGTAGTGTACAGGGGCTGGGGACCGGGGAGCTGTTTTTT. Protein sequence: CASSVQGLGTGELFF.

The V call is TRBV29-1, the J call TRBJ2-7, with a possible D match to TRBD2 (8 bases). CDR1 and CDR2 (germline): SQVTM, ANQGSEA. V was pared by 3 bases and J by 3 bases, with 15 bases between. The CDR3 contains 14 residues. The CDR3 nucleotides are TGCAGCGTTGACGGGGGGGCAGGGGGCTACGAGCAGTACTTC. Protein product: CSVDGGAGGYEQYF.

V and J are TRBV29-1 and TRBJ1-6, with D tentatively TRBD1 (6 bases). Germline CDR1 is SQVTM and CDR2 is ANQGSEA. The CDR3 is 11 residues long. V gave up 2 bases and J gave up 15 bases, with 11 bases separating them. CDR3 bases: TGCAGCGTTGAAACGGGACAACGCCTCCACTTT. The encoded protein is CSVETGQRLHF.

The genes are TRBV28 and TRBJ2-1; TRBD1 aligns across 9 bases. Germline V CDR1 and CDR2: MDHEN, SYDVKM. The CDR3 spans 16 residues. J gave up 7 bases and V 8 bases, and 15 bases lay outside the gene matches. CDR3: CASQSIGTGYFNEQFF. The CDR3 DNA follows: TGTGCCAGCCAGTCTATAGGGACAGGGTATTTTAATGAGCAGTTCTTC.

This chain connects TRBV25-1 to TRBJ1-3, with 8 nucleotides matching TRBD1. Germline V lookup: CDR1 MGHDK, CDR2 SYGVNS. The CDR3 contains 14 residues. Losses at the gene ends were 5 bases for V and 2 bases for J; bases not matched to a gene: 2. For the CDR3, the DNA is TGTGCCAGCAGTAAGACAGGGGCTGGAAACACCATATATTTT. Encoded protein: CASSKTGAGNTIYF.

The chain is built from TRBV12-5 and TRBJ1-1; D is unresolved. V was pared by 1 base and J by 4 bases, with 13 bases between. The CDR3 runs 15 residues. From germline, CDR1 is LGHNT and CDR2 FRNRAP. CDR3: CASGLERGAGTEAFF. The CDR3 DNA is TGTGCTAGTGGTTTGGAACGGGGTGCGGGCACTGAAGCTTTCTTT.

This chain uses TRBV27 with TRBJ2-7; TRBD2 agrees at 10 bases. V gave up 6 bases and J gave up 3 bases; unmatched junction bases: 2. The CDR3 contains 13 residues. From germline, CDR1 is MNHEY and CDR2 SMNVEV (reference sequence). The CDR3 coding sequence is TGTGCCAGCAGCCGGACTAGCGGCTACGAGCAGTACTTC. Protein sequence: CASSRTSGYEQYF.

V and J are TRBV4-2 and TRBJ2-1; 9 nucleotides line up with TRBD2. Trimming took 3 bases from V and 8 from J; bases not matched to a gene: 17. Germline assignment: CDR1 LGHNA and CDR2 YNFKEQ. CDR3 size: 18 residues. The DNA of the CDR3 is TGTGCCAGCAGCCAGGAAGCTCAGCGGGGGGACCTTATCTATGAGCAGTTCTTC. As protein: CASSQEAQRGDLIYEQFF.

The genes are TRBV7-9 and TRBJ2-7, with 7 bases identical to TRBD2. The V gene's germline CDR1 is SEHNR and CDR2 FQNEAQ (reference sequence). The CDR3 runs to 15 residues. V gave up 5 bases and J gave up 6 bases; unmatched junction bases: 13. CDR3 sequence: CASSRGDSTESEQYF. The CDR3 nucleotides are TGTGCCAGCAGCCGGGGGGATAGTACGGAATCCGAGCAGTACTTC.

The rearrangement joins TRBV6-1 to TRBJ2-3; 8 nucleotides match TRBD2. There are 14 residues in the CDR3. V lost 6 bases to trimming and J lost 3 bases; unmatched junction nucleotides: 5. Germline assignment: CDR1 MNHNS and CDR2 SASEGT. The CDR3 coding sequence is TGTGCCAGCAGGGGGGTAGCGGGAACAGATACGCAGTATTTT. It encodes CASRGVAGTDTQYF.

The chain recombines TRBV7-2 with TRBJ2-2; D gene ambiguous. The CDR3 has 16 residues. Trimming took 1 base from V and 1 from J, leaving 10 bases between them. Germline V gives CDR1 SGHTA, CDR2 FQGNSA. CDR3 residues: CASSLVNPENTGELFF. In DNA, the CDR3 is TGTGCCAGCAGCTTAGTCAACCCGGAGAACACCGGGGAGCTGTTTTTT.

The chain couples TRBV28 to TRBJ2-1; D gene ambiguous. V lost 5 bases to trimming and J lost 4 bases, with 12 bases between them. This CDR3 is built from 14 residues. In germline, CDR1 is MDHEN, CDR2 SYDVKM. CDR3 protein: CASSAHEEYNEQFF. CDR3 DNA sequence: TGTGCCAGCAGTGCACACGAAGAGTACAATGAGCAGTTCTTC.